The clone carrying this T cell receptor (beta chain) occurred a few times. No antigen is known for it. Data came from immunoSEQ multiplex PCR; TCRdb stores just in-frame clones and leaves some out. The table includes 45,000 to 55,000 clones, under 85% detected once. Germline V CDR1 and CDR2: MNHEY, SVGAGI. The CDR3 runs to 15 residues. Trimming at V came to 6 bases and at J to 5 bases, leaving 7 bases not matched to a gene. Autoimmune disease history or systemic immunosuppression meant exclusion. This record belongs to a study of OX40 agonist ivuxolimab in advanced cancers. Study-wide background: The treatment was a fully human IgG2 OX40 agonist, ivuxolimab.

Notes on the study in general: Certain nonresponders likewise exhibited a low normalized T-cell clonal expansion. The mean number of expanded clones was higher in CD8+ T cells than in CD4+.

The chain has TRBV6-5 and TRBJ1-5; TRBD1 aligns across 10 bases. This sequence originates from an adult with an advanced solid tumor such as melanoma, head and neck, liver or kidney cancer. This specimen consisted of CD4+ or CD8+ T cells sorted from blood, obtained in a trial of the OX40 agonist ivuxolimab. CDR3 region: CASREGQGNYQPQHF. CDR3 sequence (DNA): TGTGCCAGCAGAGAGGGACAGGGGAACTATCAGCCCCAGCATTTT.